This T cell receptor beta chain was obtained from a study of blood T cells in healthy people across ages. Concerning this clonotype: A much bigger clone sits one base away, suggesting this may be a read error.

Using a J-beta primer mix together with a sample-barcoded 5' primer, a second PCR was run for about 6 to 11 cycles. TCRdb fed the 5' RACE reads into MiXCR, producing one record per CDR3 protein. The repertoire consists of fewer than 800,000 distinct CDR3 sequences, with roughly 30% occurring once and the leading ten covering 15%. The CDR3 extends over 15 amino acids. Germline V gene sequence: CDR1 LGHNA, CDR2 YNFKEQ. Germline trimming cut 1 base from V and 3 bases from J; bases unmatched to any gene: 6. V and J are TRBV4-2 and TRBJ2-7; 7 nucleotides align to TRBD2. The source material was blood. The TCR originated in a woman at least 80 years old in good health. In nucleotides, the CDR3 is TGTGCCAGCAGCCAAGGTCCTAGCGGTGTCTACGAGCAGTACTTC. Its protein product is CASSQGPSGVYEQYF.